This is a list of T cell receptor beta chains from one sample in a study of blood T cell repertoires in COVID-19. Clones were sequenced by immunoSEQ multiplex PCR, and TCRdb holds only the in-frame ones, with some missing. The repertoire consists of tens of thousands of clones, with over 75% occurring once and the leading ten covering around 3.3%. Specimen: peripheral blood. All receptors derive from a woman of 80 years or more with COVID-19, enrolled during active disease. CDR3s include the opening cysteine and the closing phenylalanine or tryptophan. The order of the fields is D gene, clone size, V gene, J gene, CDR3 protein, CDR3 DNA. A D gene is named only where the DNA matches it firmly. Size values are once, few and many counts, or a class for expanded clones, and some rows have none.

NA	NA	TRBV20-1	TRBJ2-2	CSASRVSGDITGELFF	TGCAGTGCTAGTAGGGTTTCGGGAGACATTACCGGGGAGCTGTTTTTT
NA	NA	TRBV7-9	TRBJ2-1	CASRLGGEGQFF	TGTGCCAGCCGGTTGGGGGGAGAGGGGCAGTTCTTC
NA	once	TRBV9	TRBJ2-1	CASSVASPINEQFF	TGTGCCAGCAGCGTAGCCTCCCCTATCAATGAGCAGTTCTTC
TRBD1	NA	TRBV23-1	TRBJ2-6	CASSRPTGARSGANVLTF	TGCGCCAGCAGCAGGCCGACAGGGGCGCGCTCTGGGGCCAACGTCCTGACTTTC
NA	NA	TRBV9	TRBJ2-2	CASSSLSGPSGELFF	TGTGCCAGCAGCAGTCTGTCAGGGCCGTCCGGGGAGCTGTTTTTT
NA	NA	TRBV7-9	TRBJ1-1	CASSLWAGIMNTEAFF	TGTGCCAGCAGCTTATGGGCAGGTATAATGAACACTGAAGCTTTCTTT
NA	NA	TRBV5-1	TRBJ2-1	CASSIGINNEQFF	TGCGCCAGCAGCATCGGGATCAACAATGAGCAGTTCTTC
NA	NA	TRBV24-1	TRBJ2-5	CATSGGPQETQYF	TGTGCCACCAGTGGGGGCCCTCAAGAGACCCAGTACTTC
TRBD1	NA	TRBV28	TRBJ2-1	CASRGTGNLRDEQFF	TGTGCCAGCAGAGGGACAGGGAACTTAAGAGATGAGCAGTTCTTC
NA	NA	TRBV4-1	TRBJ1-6	CASSQGHENSPLHF	TGCGCCAGCAGCCAAGGGCACGAAAATTCACCCCTCCACTTT
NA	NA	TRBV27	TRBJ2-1	CASRPAGAVYNEQFF	TGTGCCAGCAGACCTGCAGGGGCGGTCTACAATGAGCAGTTCTTC
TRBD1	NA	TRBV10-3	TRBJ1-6	CAIKGQGGDSPLHF	TGTGCCATCAAGGGACAGGGAGGAGATTCACCCCTCCACTTT
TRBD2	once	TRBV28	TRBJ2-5	CASSESGRAAETQYF	TGTGCCAGCAGCGAAAGCGGGAGGGCCGCGGAGACCCAGTACTTC
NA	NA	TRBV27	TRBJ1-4	CASRKSGFEKLFF	TGTGCCAGCAGAAAGTCAGGGTTTGAAAAACTGTTTTTT
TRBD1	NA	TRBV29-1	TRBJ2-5	CSVALGQVGGTQYF	TGCAGCGTTGCCCTGGGACAGGTGGGTGGGACCCAGTACTTC
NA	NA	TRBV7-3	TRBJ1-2	CASSLSAGVGYTF	TGTGCCAGCAGCTTATCCGCAGGGGTCGGCTACACCTTC
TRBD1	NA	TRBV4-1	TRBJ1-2	CASSQPWTGSDGYTF	TGCGCCAGCAGCCAACCGTGGACAGGGTCGGACGGCTACACCTTC
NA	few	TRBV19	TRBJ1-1	CASSISGTRNTEAFF	TGTGCCAGTAGTATTAGTGGGACTAGGAACACTGAAGCTTTCTTT
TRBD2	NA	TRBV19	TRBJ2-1	CASQTSGTYNEQFF	TGTGCCAGCCAGACTAGCGGGACGTACAATGAGCAGTTCTTC
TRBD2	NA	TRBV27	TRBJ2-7	CASSLRLAGEQYF	TGTGCCAGCAGTTTAAGACTAGCTGGCGAGCAGTACTTC
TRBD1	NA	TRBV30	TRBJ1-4	CAWTGTGGKLFF	TGTGCCTGGACCGGGACAGGGGGAAAACTGTTTTTT
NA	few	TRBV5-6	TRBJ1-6	CASSLAVSGNNSPLHF	TGTGCCAGCAGCTTGGCCGTCAGCGGCAATAATTCACCCCTCCACTTT
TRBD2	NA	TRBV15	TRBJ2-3	CATSRAGLAGHTDTQYF	TGTGCCACCAGCAGAGCTGGACTAGCGGGGCACACAGATACGCAGTATTTT
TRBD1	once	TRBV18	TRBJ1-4	CASSPTGKNEKLFF	TGTGCCAGCTCACCGACAGGGAAAAATGAAAAACTGTTTTTT
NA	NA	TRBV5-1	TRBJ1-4	CASSLTDPEKLFF	TGCGCCAGCAGCTTAACAGACCCTGAAAAACTGTTTTTT
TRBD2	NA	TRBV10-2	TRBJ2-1	CATKRAGGSYNEQFF	TGCGCCACAAAGAGGGCGGGGGGCTCCTACAATGAGCAGTTCTTC
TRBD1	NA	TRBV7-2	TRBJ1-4	CASSATAGGNEKLFF	TGTGCCAGCAGCGCCACCGCAGGGGGAAATGAAAAACTGTTTTTT
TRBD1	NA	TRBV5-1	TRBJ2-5	CASGRQGFQETQYF	TGCGCCAGCGGCCGACAGGGATTTCAAGAGACCCAGTACTTC
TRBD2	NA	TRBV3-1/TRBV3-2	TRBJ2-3	CASSLISGGDTDTQYF	TGTGCCAGCAGCCTGATTAGCGGGGGGGACACAGATACGCAGTATTTT
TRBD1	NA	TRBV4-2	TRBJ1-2	CASSLRDSQYGYTF	TGTGCCAGCAGCCTCCGGGACAGTCAATATGGCTACACCTTC
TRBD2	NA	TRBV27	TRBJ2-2	CASSTERDYFNTGELFF	TGTGCCAGCAGTACGGAAAGGGACTATTTTAACACCGGGGAGCTGTTTTTT
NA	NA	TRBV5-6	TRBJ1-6	CATRRRGSSYNSPLHF	TGTGCCACACGGAGGCGGGGTAGCTCCTATAATTCACCCCTCCACTTT
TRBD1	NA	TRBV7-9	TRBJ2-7	CASSSGQGESYEQYF	TGTGCCAGCAGCAGCGGACAGGGGGAATCCTACGAGCAGTACTTC
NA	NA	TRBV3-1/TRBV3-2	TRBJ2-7	CASSQVRGTTYEQYF	TGTGCCAGCAGCCAGGTCCGCGGAACCACTTACGAGCAGTACTTC
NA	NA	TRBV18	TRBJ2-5	CASSPLQGETQYF	TGTGCCAGCTCACCACTCCAGGGGGAGACCCAGTACTTC
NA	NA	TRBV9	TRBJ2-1	CASSAEYNEQFF	TGTGCCAGCAGCGCCGAGTACAATGAGCAGTTCTTC
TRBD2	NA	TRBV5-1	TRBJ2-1	CASSQKGGRGNEQFF	TGCGCCAGCAGCCAGAAAGGCGGGAGGGGGAATGAGCAGTTCTTC
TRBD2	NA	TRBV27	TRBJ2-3	CASSFGTSGYTDTQYF	TGTGCCAGCAGTTTCGGGACTAGCGGGTATACAGATACGCAGTATTTT
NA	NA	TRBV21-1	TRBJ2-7	CASSYRDRTHSYEQYF	TGTGCCAGCAGCTACCGGGACAGGACCCACTCCTACGAGCAGTACTTC
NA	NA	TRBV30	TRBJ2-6	CAWSPSGANVLTF	TGTGCCTGGAGTCCGTCTGGGGCCAACGTCCTGACTTTC
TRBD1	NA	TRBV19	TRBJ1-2	CASSPPGTGFAYGYTF	TGTGCCAGTAGTCCCCCCGGGACAGGGTTTGCCTATGGCTACACCTTC
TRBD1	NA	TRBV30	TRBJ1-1	CAWSRDRGFRGAFF	TGTGCCTGGAGTAGGGACAGGGGGTTTCGGGGAGCTTTCTTT
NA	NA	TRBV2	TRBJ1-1	CASSALTRGTEAFF	TGTGCCAGCTCAGCCTTAACAAGAGGCACTGAAGCTTTCTTT
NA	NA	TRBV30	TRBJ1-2	CAWAREGLHGYTF	TGTGCCTGGGCCCGGGAGGGTCTACATGGCTACACCTTC
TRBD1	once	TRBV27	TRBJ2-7	CASSFNLRTGPCSYEQYF	TGTGCCAGCAGTTTCAACCTCAGGACAGGCCCCTGCTCCTACGAGCAGTACTTC